These T cell receptor beta chains were read from a single sample in a study of PD-L1 blockade in urothelial cancer. Produced via immunoSEQ multiplex PCR; TCRdb's table is partial and in-frame only. The data show around 26,000 clones, with approximately 86% seen just once and approximately 32% held by the top ten. Sequencing was performed on PBMCs, taken around atezolizumab (anti-PD-L1) treatment. Every receptor here comes from a man between 60 and 70 years old with urothelial cancer. Each CDR3 is given with its conserved first and last residue. The D gene is left open where the match is weak. Some rows have no size entry. The others give once, few or many, or a class for an expanded clone.

>NA|TRBJ2-3|TRBV9|NA
CASSVGGHLTDTQYF
TGTGCCAGCAGCGTAGGGGGGCACCTCACAGATACGCAGTATTTT
>NA|TRBJ1-1|TRBV30|NA
CAWTGGILNMNTEAFF
TGTGCCTGGACCGGGGGTATCCTGAATATGAACACTGAAGCTTTCTTT
>TRBD1|TRBJ1-5|TRBV6-5|NA
CASSRTGQGNQPQHF
TGTGCCAGCAGTCGAACAGGACAGGGCAATCAGCCCCAGCATTTT
>NA|TRBJ1-5|TRBV2|NA
CASSPGVQPQHF
TGTGCCAGCAGTCCCGGGGTTCAGCCCCAGCATTTT
>NA|TRBJ1-1|TRBV4-3|NA
CASSQVPSTEAFF
TGCGCCAGCAGCCAAGTCCCCAGTACTGAAGCTTTCTTT
>NA|TRBJ2-5|TRBV4-3|once
CASSQDTGVVETQYF
TGCGCCAGCAGCCAAGATACGGGGGTGGTAGAGACCCAGTACTTC
>TRBD2|TRBJ2-1|TRBV25-1|NA
CATQEGGGARNEQFF
TGTGCCACCCAAGAGGGCGGGGGGGCGAGGAATGAGCAGTTCTTC
>TRBD1|TRBJ2-5|TRBV6-6|NA
CASSPGTGGFETQYF
TGTGCCAGCAGTCCCGGGACAGGGGGCTTTGAGACCCAGTACTTC
>TRBD2|TRBJ2-2|TRBV7-6|NA
CASSPRVAGDFTGELFF
TGTGCCAGCAGCCCCCGGGTAGCGGGAGATTTCACCGGGGAGCTGTTTTTT
>NA|TRBJ2-4|TRBV18|NA
CASSPRTTVAKNIQYF
TGTGCCAGCTCACCAAGGACTACTGTAGCCAAAAACATTCAGTACTTC
>TRBD1|TRBJ2-7|TRBV7-9|NA
CASSFLGQGLAYEQYF
TGTGCCAGCAGCTTTCTCGGACAGGGGTTGGCCTACGAGCAGTACTTC
>TRBD1|TRBJ2-1|TRBV11-3|NA
CASSLSTGVNEQFF
TGTGCCAGCAGCCTTTCCACAGGGGTCAATGAGCAGTTCTTC
>TRBD2|TRBJ2-1|TRBV6-1|NA
CASSVASGAYNEQFF
TGTGCCAGCAGTGTGGCTAGCGGGGCCTACAATGAGCAGTTCTTC
>NA|TRBJ1-2|TRBV12-5|NA
CASGLESPAGYTF
TGTGCTAGTGGTTTGGAGAGTCCCGCCGGCTACACCTTC
>TRBD1|TRBJ2-2|TRBV7-2|NA
CASSLDYYRAGGATGELFF
TGTGCCAGCAGCTTAGACTATTACCGGGCAGGGGGCGCAACCGGGGAGCTGTTTTTT
>NA|TRBJ2-7|TRBV29-1|NA
CSVSPASARAYEQYF
TGCAGCGTTAGTCCTGCTAGCGCGAGAGCCTACGAGCAGTACTTC
>NA|TRBJ1-5|TRBV23-1|once
CASSLNRGGNQPQHF
TGCGCCAGCAGTCTCAATCGGGGGGGAAATCAGCCCCAGCATTTT
>TRBD1|TRBJ1-5|TRBV19|NA
CASSIDGEQGIRNQPQHF
TGTGCCAGTAGTATAGATGGTGAACAGGGGATACGCAATCAGCCCCAGCATTTT
>NA|TRBJ2-3|TRBV5-6|NA
CASSLRRQGGTDTQYF
TGTGCCAGCAGCTTAAGAAGACAGGGAGGAACAGATACGCAGTATTTT
>NA|TRBJ1-2|TRBV19|NA
CASKIQGFGYGYTF
TGTGCCAGTAAAATTCAGGGCTTTGGCTATGGCTACACCTTC
>TRBD2|TRBJ2-1|TRBV7-2|once
CASSPGTSSNEQFF
TGTGCCAGCAGCCCCGGGACTAGCTCCAATGAGCAGTTCTTC
>NA|TRBJ1-6|TRBV5-1|NA
CASRIDRPSSYNSPLHF
TGCGCCAGCAGAATCGACAGGCCCTCCTCCTATAATTCACCCCTCCACTTT
>NA|TRBJ2-2|TRBV29-1|NA
CSVEGGANTGELFF
TGCAGCGTTGAAGGCGGCGCGAACACCGGGGAGCTGTTTTTT
>NA|TRBJ2-5|TRBV5-1|NA
CASSLGRSQETQYF
TGCGCCAGCAGCTTGGGACGGAGCCAAGAGACCCAGTACTTC
>NA|TRBJ2-5|TRBV30|few
CAWKTRNRALQETQYF
TGTGCCTGGAAGACCCGGAACAGGGCTCTCCAAGAGACCCAGTACTTC
>TRBD2|TRBJ2-1|TRBV9|NA
CASSVGSGREQFF
TGTGCCAGCAGCGTAGGGAGCGGGAGGGAGCAGTTCTTC
>NA|TRBJ1-2|TRBV6-1|NA
CASSEMAQAGIYGYTF
TGTGCCAGCAGTGAAATGGCTCAAGCAGGGATCTATGGCTACACCTTC
>NA|TRBJ1-3|TRBV19|NA
CASKPTGPGNTIYF
TGTGCCAGCAAACCAACAGGGCCTGGAAACACCATATATTTT
>TRBD1|TRBJ1-1|TRBV2|once
CASIQGALTEAFF
TGTGCCAGCATACAGGGGGCGCTTACTGAAGCTTTCTTT
>NA|TRBJ2-2|TRBV5-8|NA
CASSFITSENTGELFF
TGTGCCAGCAGCTTTATAACTTCCGAGAACACCGGGGAGCTGTTTTTT
>TRBD1|TRBJ1-1|TRBV5-6|NA
CASSFGEGAGKAFF
TGTGCCAGCAGCTTTGGTGAGGGGGCTGGTAAAGCTTTCTTT
>TRBD1|TRBJ1-1|TRBV27|NA
CASSSRDRVTEAFF
TGTGCCAGCAGTTCCCGGGACAGGGTAACTGAAGCTTTCTTT
>TRBD1|TRBJ1-2|TRBV5-4|NA
CASSRTGPHYGYTF
TGTGCCAGCAGCCGGACAGGGCCACACTATGGCTACACCTTC
>NA|TRBJ1-2|TRBV6-5|NA
CASRLGASYGYTF
TGTGCCAGCAGGCTAGGGGCCAGCTATGGCTACACCTTC
>NA|TRBJ1-1|TRBV25-1|NA
CASSAHNSVNTEAFF
TGTGCCAGCAGTGCCCATAACAGTGTGAACACTGAAGCTTTCTTT
>TRBD1|TRBJ1-2|TRBV18|NA
CASARQGPPNYGYTF
TGTGCCAGCGCGCGACAGGGACCCCCGAACTATGGCTACACCTTC
>NA|TRBJ2-2|TRBV1|NA
CTSSQYVLAGANTGELFF
TGCACCAGCAGCCAATACGTACTAGCGGGAGCGAACACCGGGGAGCTGTTTTTT
>TRBD2|TRBJ2-1|TRBV10-3|NA
CAIESGGRDEQFF
TGTGCCATCGAAAGCGGGGGGAGGGATGAGCAGTTCTTC
>NA|TRBJ1-1|TRBV21-1|NA
CASSKGEWVGTGGMNTEAFF
TGTGCCAGCAGCAAAGGTGAGTGGGTCGGGACAGGGGGCATGAACACTGAAGCTTTCTTT
>NA|TRBJ2-5|TRBV30|NA
CAWSRDTGSETQYF
TGTGCCTGGAGTCGTGACACAGGGTCAGAGACCCAGTACTTC
>TRBD2|TRBJ2-3|TRBV6-6|few
CASRGTSGTDTQYF
TGTGCCAGCAGAGGGACTAGCGGCACAGATACGCAGTATTTT
>NA|TRBJ2-6|TRBV27|NA
CASTLSGSKRSGANVLTF
TGTGCCAGCACCCTGTCTGGGTCAAAGAGGTCTGGGGCCAACGTCCTGACTTTC
>TRBD2|TRBJ2-5|TRBV27|NA
CASSSTSGPWTQYF
TGTGCCAGCAGTTCGACTAGCGGGCCTTGGACCCAGTACTTC
>TRBD2|TRBJ2-5|TRBV4-2|NA
CASSQGTSGGAEETQYF
TGTGCCAGCAGCCAAGGTACCAGCGGGGGGGCCGAAGAGACCCAGTACTTC
>TRBD1|TRBJ1-5|TRBV6-1|NA
CASSERGQGAFQPQHF
TGTGCCAGCAGTGAAAGGGGTCAGGGGGCGTTTCAGCCCCAGCATTTT
>TRBD2|TRBJ2-1|TRBV5-4|NA
CASSLELAGVGNEQFF
TGTGCCAGCAGCTTGGAATTAGCGGGAGTGGGTAATGAGCAGTTCTTC
>TRBD2|TRBJ2-1|TRBV5-1|once
CASSRASGGNEQFF
TGCGCCAGCAGTCGGGCTAGCGGGGGGAATGAGCAGTTCTTC
>NA|TRBJ2-3|TRBV30|NA
CAWSPGFTDTQYF
TGTGCCTGGAGCCCGGGGTTCACAGATACGCAGTATTTT
>NA|TRBJ1-4|TRBV6-5|NA
CASSSGTGTSHEKLFF
TGTGCCAGCAGTTCTGGAACGGGGACTTCGCATGAAAAACTGTTTTTT